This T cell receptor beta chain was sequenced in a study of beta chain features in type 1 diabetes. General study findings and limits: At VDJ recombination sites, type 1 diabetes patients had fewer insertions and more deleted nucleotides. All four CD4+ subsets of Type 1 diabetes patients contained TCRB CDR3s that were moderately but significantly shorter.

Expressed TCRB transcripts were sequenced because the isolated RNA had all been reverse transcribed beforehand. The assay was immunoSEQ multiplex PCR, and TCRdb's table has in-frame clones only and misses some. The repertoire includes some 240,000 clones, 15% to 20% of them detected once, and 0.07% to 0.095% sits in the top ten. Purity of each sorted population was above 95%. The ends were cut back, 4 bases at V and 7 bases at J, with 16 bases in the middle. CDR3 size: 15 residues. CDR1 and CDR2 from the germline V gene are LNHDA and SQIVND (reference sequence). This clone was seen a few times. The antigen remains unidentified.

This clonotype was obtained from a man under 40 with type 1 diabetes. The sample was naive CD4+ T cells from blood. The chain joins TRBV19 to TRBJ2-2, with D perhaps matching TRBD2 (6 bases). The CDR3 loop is CASSTQGGGFGELFF. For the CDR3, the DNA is TGTGCCAGTAGTACGCAGGGAGGCGGTTTCGGGGAGCTGTTTTTT.